This T cell receptor beta chain is drawn from a study of neurological immune-mediated disorders. TCRdb ran MiXCR on the 5' RACE reads and lists one entry per CDR3 protein. The data contain about 43,000 distinct CDR3 sequences, about 12% of them singletons. The CDR3 spans 14 residues. The germline V and J ends were trimmed by 1 base and 8 bases, with 14 bases remaining between them. Germline CDR1 reads MGHRA; CDR2 reads YSYEKL. With respect to this clonotype: Likely a read error: the CDR3 ends without its conserved phenylalanine or tryptophan.

The V and J genes are TRBV4-1 and TRBJ1-2; D possibly corresponds to TRBD1 (5 bases). The sample was PBMCs. The origin of this receptor is a female donor in good health. The CDR3 DNA is TGCGCCAGCAGCCAAGTTGGGCGGGGCGGAGGCTACACCTTA. As protein: CASSQVGRGGGYTL.